This paragraph reports one TCR beta chain. Its antigen remains unidentified. Confetti depigmentation, marking active vitiligo, was absent in these patients. Patients who had received treatment within the previous three months were excluded. Per germline, CDR1 SGHKS and CDR2 YYEKEE (reference sequence). The CDR3 spans 14 residues. Trimming cost V 4 bases and J 5 bases; bases outside gene matches: 6. This entry belongs to a study of resident and recirculating memory T cells in vitiligo. Notes on the study in general: No unique dominant TCR clone was found in vitiligo lesions. Sequences differed between biopsy sites and patients, suggesting private specificity.

TCRdb's copy holds only in-frame clones and misses some; the assay was immunoSEQ multiplex PCR. The sample has 35,000 to 45,000 clones; about nine tenths are singletons. J is TRBJ1-5 and V is TRBV5-5, with 7 bases identical to TRBD1. The sequencing input was blood. The TCR sequence derives from a male donor with vitiligo. The CDR3 coding sequence is TGTGCCAGCAGCGAGCTTGACAGGGATCAGCCCCAGCATTTT. Translation gives CASSELDRDQPQHF.